This is a list of T cell receptor beta chains from one sample in a study of beta chain features in type 1 diabetes. TCRdb's copy holds only in-frame clones and misses some; the assay was immunoSEQ multiplex PCR. The data hold hundreds of thousands of clones, with around 15% observed a single time. Material: naive CD4+ T cells from blood. The origin of the receptors is a man between 18 and 29 years old with type 1 diabetes. Both conserved end residues are part of each CDR3. Fields, in order: V gene, J gene, CDR3 length, clone size, CDR3 protein. Clone size is shown for a subset of rows, as once, few, many or a class of expanded clone.

TRBV7-6	TRBJ2-5	16	few	CASSATGGPAGETQYF
TRBV9	TRBJ2-3	11	.	CASSVRDTQYF
TRBV5-4	TRBJ2-5	14	.	CASSLAGSWETQYF
TRBV7-8	TRBJ2-3	14	few	CASSLFLGEDTQYF
TRBV2	TRBJ1-5	15	few	CASSDRGAGNQPQHF
TRBV10-3	TRBJ2-7	14	.	CAISANQQDYEQYF
TRBV9	TRBJ1-2	17	few	CASSVVGGVTTNYGYTF
TRBV6-5	TRBJ2-1	14	few	CASSYERGSNEQFF
TRBV30	TRBJ2-1	12	few	CAWSVNTPEQFF
TRBV2	TRBJ1-1	13	.	CATIPLLGLEAFF
TRBV23-1	TRBJ2-6	18	many	CASSHVPGGVYGANVLTF
TRBV29-1	TRBJ1-2	14	few	CSVGTAPSAYGYTF